This T cell receptor (beta chain) originates from a study of molecular identifiers for immune sequencing clone quantification. TCRdb recomputed calls from the PCR reads with MiXCR, one row per CDR3 protein. The table records more than 550,000 distinct CDR3 sequences, about 25% of them present only once. CDR1 SGHVS and CDR2 FNYEAQ come from the germline V gene. This CDR3 is built from 16 residues. V was cut by 5 bases and J by 3 bases, with 17 bases left in between. The source of this sequence is a human donor in good health. Some libraries in this study had Jurkat cell RNA spiked in. The V gene is TRBV7-6, the J gene TRBJ2-1; weak D call: TRBD1 (5 bases). Sequences were obtained from naive CD8+ T cells from blood, with Jurkat cell RNA spiked in. Regarding subset: FACS-sorted CD8+CD4-CCR7+CD45RA+ naive T cells. The CDR3 loop reads CASSPIGADHYNEQFF. CDR3 nucleotides: TGTGCCAGCAGCCCGATAGGGGCAGATCACTACAATGAGCAGTTCTTC.